This T cell receptor (beta chain) derives from a study of early T cells in non-severe SARS-CoV-2 infection (dated by TCRdb to the early 2020s). Regarding the research as a whole: Bulk RNA from unsorted whole blood was used for TCR sequencing, so alpha and beta chains could not be paired.

Set within a cohort of healthcare workers in London, UK, this nested case-control study involved weekly PCR testing of nasopharyngeal swabs along with blood sampling. Healthcare workers were recruited during the week of the UK lockdown, between 23 and 31 March 2020, and followed weekly for up to about 16 weeks. General findings and caveats noted by the study authors: Matching against VDJdb was skewed toward anti-spike CD8 responses, likely underestimated virus-specific expansions, and missed private and CD4 specificities.

The CDR3 numbers 15 residues from cysteine through phenylalanine. Kept here is only the CDR3 DNA, which spans 45 bases and is read in frame from base 1. CDR1 and CDR2 were assigned from the germline V gene (reference sequence) as SGHNT and YYREEE. Cut back by 0 bases and 2 bases, the V and J ends lie 12 bases apart. This clonotype was counted at least ten times. Which antigen it targets is not known. Base-call qualities are not available, and no considerably larger clone is one nucleotide away. The library was produced with 5' RACE. The data were produced on a NextSeq 500. To correct for sequencing error and PCR bias, the TCR library protocol tagged individual cDNA molecules with unique molecular identifiers. Both TCR alpha and beta chains were sequenced, and tight co-correlation was observed between alpha and beta sequence abundances in each sample. Processing in the source paper ran as follows. Decombinator V4 was used to annotate TCR sequences for V gene, J gene and CDR3. Expanded TCRs were defined as changing significantly between any two time points under a Poisson model with p below 0.0001. TCR abundances were normalised to the total number of TCRs sequenced in each sample and reported as counts per million. TRAV1-2 paired with TRAJ12, TRAJ20 or TRAJ33 defined MAIT TCRs, while TRAV10 paired with TRAJ18 defined iNKT TCRs. VDJdb, accessed 1 November 2021, was searched for CMV, EBV and SARS-CoV-2 annotated TCRs, excluding TCRs annotated for multiple antigens. Using fastp at Q25 and MiXCR, TCRdb reprocessed the public reads and kept productive beta chains. CDR3 protein duplicates are merged, each entry listing the most common genes and DNA. TCRdb's processing, not the authors', yielded these V and J calls. This sample gives 75,000 to 100,000 distinct CDR3 sequences in total; around 17% of them show up just once. Together, the top ten hold roughly 1.2% of the sample.

This chain joins TRBV5-4 to TRBJ2-7; the D gene is possibly TRBD1, with 5 bases matching. Input material: whole blood. This receptor was obtained from an adult who was a healthcare worker with PCR-confirmed SARS-CoV-2 infection or an uninfected control (not recorded which). The CDR3 loop reads CASSLGQKVTYEQYF. Here is the DNA: TGTGCCAGCAGCTTGGGACAGAAAGTAACCTACGAGCAGTACTTC.